A single sample is the source of the 21 T cell receptor beta chains below, sequenced in a study of PD-L1 blockade in urothelial cancer. The repertoire was sequenced with immunoSEQ multiplex PCR; TCRdb's copy has only in-frame clones and lacks some. The data contain 29,000 or so clones, more than 75% of them seen just once; the ten biggest clones take up roughly 3.1%. The specimen was PBMCs, collected around atezolizumab (anti-PD-L1) treatment. These receptor sequences come from a man in his forties or fifties with urothelial cancer.

This chain uses TRBV30 with TRBJ2-3; a possible D gene is TRBD2 (6 bases). The germline V gene encodes CDR1 GTSNPN and CDR2 SVGIG (reference sequence). V lost 0 bases and J 5 bases, leaving 15 bases between the germline ends. The CDR3 is made up of 15 amino acids. The CDR3 sequence: CAWSVRGRLEDTQYF. In DNA, the CDR3 is TGTGCCTGGAGTGTACGTGGGAGGTTAGAAGATACGCAGTATTTT.

V usage is TRBV5-1 and J usage is TRBJ2-3, with TRBD2 matching over 13 bases. CDR1 is SGHRS, CDR2 YFSETQ, per germline. The CDR3 runs to 16 residues. The trim removed 3 bases at V and 0 bases at J, leaving 1 base unmatched. CDR3 protein: CASSWGLAGSTDTQYF. DNA for the CDR3: TGCGCCAGCAGCTGGGGACTAGCGGGGAGCACAGATACGCAGTATTTT. Using reference TRBV5-1 and TRBJ2-3 for the parts outside the CDR3, the full variable domain is KAGVTQTPRYLIKTRGQQVTLSCSPISGHRSVSWYQQTPGQGLQFLFEYFSETQRNKGNFPGRFSGRQFSNSRSEMNVSTLELGDSALYLCASSWGLAGSTDTQYFGPGTRLTVL.

The CDR3 region has the DNA TGTGCTAGTGGCTCCTCCGGGACAGTGAACACCGGGGAGCTGTTTTTT. Translated: CASGSSGTVNTGELFF. This chain uses TRBV12-5 with TRBJ2-2, with TRBD1 matching 7 bases. From germline, CDR1 is LGHNT and CDR2 FRNRAP. V was pared by 6 bases and J by 1 base, with 8 bases of the junction left unmatched. CDR3 length: 16 residues. Looking up the rest from reference TRBV12-5 and TRBJ2-2 gives the full variable domain: DARVTQTPRHKVTEMGQEVTMRCQPILGHNTVFWYRQTMMQGLELLAYFRNRAPLDDSGMPKDRFSAEMPDATLATLKIQPSEPRDSAVYFCASGSSGTVNTGELFFGEGSRLTVL.

This clone was observed a few times. The genes are TRBV6-5 and TRBJ2-3; 10 bases align to TRBD2. CDR1 and CDR2 (germline): MNHEY, SVGAGI. This CDR3 comprises 15 residues. The trim removed 2 bases at V and 2 bases at J, leaving 1 base unmatched. This CDR3 reads CASSYSGGATDTQYF. The CDR3 DNA follows: TGTGCCAGCAGTTACAGCGGGGGGGCCACAGATACGCAGTATTTT.

The rearrangement uses TRBV29-1 and TRBJ2-3; the match to TRBD1 covers 11 bases. The CDR3 totals 16 residues. Trimming cost V 7 bases and J 5 bases; bases outside gene matches: 14. Germline V CDR1 and CDR2: SQVTM, ANQGSEA. CDR3 amino acids: CSAIKGDRGLRDTQYF. CDR3 DNA sequence: TGCAGCGCCATAAAGGGGGACAGGGGGTTGAGAGATACGCAGTATTTT.

This chain joins TRBV5-1 and TRBJ2-1; 7 positions agree with TRBD2. The V and J ends lost 4 bases and 0 bases, in that order; junction bases with no gene match: 7. Germline V lookup: CDR1 SGHRS, CDR2 YFSETQ. CDR3 size: 16 residues. CDR3 sequence reads: CASSRGDGSSYNEQFF. The CDR3 DNA reads as TGCGCCAGCAGCCGGGGGGACGGGAGCTCCTACAATGAGCAGTTCTTC.

The chain has TRBV19 and TRBJ2-5; the D is unclear. Germline CDR1 is LNHDA and CDR2 is SQIVND (reference sequence). With 4 bases removed from V and 2 bases from J, the gap between germline ends came to 14 bases. The CDR3 is made up of 15 amino acids. The CDR3 DNA follows: TGTGCCAGTAGTACCGCTTCTGCAGCGCAAGAGACCCAGTACTTC. This translates into CASSTASAAQETQYF. Full variable domain (missing parts from reference TRBV19 and TRBJ2-5): DGGITQSPKYLFRKEGQNVTLSCEQNLNHDAMYWYRQDPGQGLRLIYYSQIVNDFQKGDIAEGYSVSREKKESFPLTVTSAQKNPTAFYLCASSTASAAQETQYFGPGTRLLVL.

This sequence joins TRBV14 and TRBJ2-5; tentatively, D is TRBD2 (5 bases). This CDR3 is built from 16 residues. Germline CDR1 SGHDN, CDR2 FVKESK. Trimming left V 1 base short and J 2 bases short, with 14 bases between. As DNA, the CDR3 is TGTGCCAGCAGCCAAGGGACGGGGATAGGACAAGAGACCCAGTACTTC. It yields the protein CASSQGTGIGQETQYF. The entire variable domain, with the rest obtained from reference TRBV14 and TRBJ2-5, is as follows: EAGVTQFPSHSVIEKGQTVTLRCDPISGHDNLYWYRRVMGKEIKFLLHFVKESKQDESGMPNNRFLAERTGGTYSTLKVQPAELEDSGVYFCASSQGTGIGQETQYFGPGTRLLVL.

This clone turned up a few times. This chain joins TRBV29-1 and TRBJ2-7; possible D gene TRBD1, 5 bases. The germline CDR1 and CDR2 sequences are SQVTM and ANQGSEA. The length of the CDR3 is 13 residues. V was clipped by 5 bases and J by 2 bases, with 13 bases between them. The CDR3, as DNA: TGCAGCGTTCGGTCTGGCAGGGCCTACGAGCAGTACTTC. As protein: CSVRSGRAYEQYF.

This chain links TRBV5-6 with TRBJ1-5, with D perhaps matching TRBD1 (5 bases). V shed 4 bases and J shed 2 bases, with 16 bases lying between them. The CDR3 loop spans 16 amino acids. Germline CDR1 and CDR2: SGHDT and YYEEEE. The CDR3 sequence: CASSLSGGWGNQPQHF. The DNA for the CDR3 is TGTGCCAGCAGCCTGAGCGGGGGTTGGGGCAATCAGCCCCAGCATTTT.

The chain is built from TRBV5-1 and TRBJ1-2, with 7 nucleotides matching TRBD1. Unmatched junction bases numbered 8, after V lost 4 bases and J lost 2 bases. The CDR3 sequence is 15 residues long. Germline CDR1 SGHRS, CDR2 YFSETQ. This CDR3 reads CASSNGQAPNYGYTF. DNA of the CDR3: TGCGCCAGCAGCAATGGACAGGCCCCAAACTATGGCTACACCTTC.

The CDR3 protein is CASSSNLLTGIKNTEAFF. Here the CDR3 DNA reads TGTGCCAGCTCCTCAAATCTTTTGACAGGGATAAAGAACACTGAAGCTTTCTTT. This rearrangement joins TRBV18 to TRBJ1-1; 7 bases are a match to TRBD1. The germline V gene encodes CDR1 KGHSH and CDR2 LQKENI. V gave up 6 bases and J gave up 1 base; unmatched junction bases: 17. The CDR3 is 18 amino acids.

In this sample, this clone turned up once. The rearrangement links TRBV5-1 to TRBJ2-3, with 8 bases fitting TRBD2. Losses at the gene ends were 5 bases for V and 2 bases for J; bases not matched to a gene: 4. The CDR3 has 14 residues. The germline V gene has CDR1 SGHRS and CDR2 YFSETQ. The CDR3 sequence is CASSSGVATDTQYF. The CDR3 bases are TGCGCCAGCAGTAGCGGGGTGGCCACAGATACGCAGTATTTT.

V usage is TRBV18 and J usage is TRBJ1-5; the D gene is possibly TRBD1 (5 bases). Looked up from germline, CDR1 is KGHSH and CDR2 is LQKENI. This CDR3 has 13 residues. The V end was cut by 2 bases, the J end by 6 bases, with 8 bases between. The CDR3 reads CASSPSGGQPQHF. The DNA of the CDR3 is TGTGCCAGCTCACCATCGGGGGGTCAGCCCCAGCATTTT.

The rearrangement joins TRBV18 to TRBJ1-1; no clear D. V was clipped by 2 bases and J by 3 bases, with 13 bases between them. The germline V gene has CDR1 KGHSH and CDR2 LQKENI. CDR3 length equals 15 residues. CDR3 bases: TGTGCCAGCTCACCAAAAAATGGAGCGCACACTGAAGCTTTCTTT. Residues: CASSPKNGAHTEAFF.

The V and J genes are TRBV19 and TRBJ2-2, with 8 bases fitting TRBD1. CDR3 length equals 14 residues. CDR1 and CDR2 (germline): LNHDA, SQIVND (reference sequence). The J segment lost 1 base and the V segment lost 8 bases, leaving 3 bases of the junction unmatched. The CDR3 DNA reads TGTGCCAGTGACAGGGGACTGAACACCGGGGAGCTGTTTTTT. Residues: CASDRGLNTGELFF.

The V gene is TRBV29-1, the J gene TRBJ2-2; TRBD2 is a possible D gene (6 bases). CDR3 length equals 13 residues. V lost 7 bases to trimming and J lost 7 bases, with 16 bases between them. CDR1 and CDR2 from the germline V gene are SQVTM and ANQGSEA. The CDR3 sequence: CSAGGTPGGELFF. CDR3 coding DNA: TGCAGCGCCGGAGGGACTCCCGGCGGGGAGCTGTTTTTT.

The CDR3 nucleotides are TGTGCCAGCAGTCGGGGGACAGGGGAGGCCAAAAACATTCAGTACTTC. Its protein product is CASSRGTGEAKNIQYF. This chain connects TRBV27 to TRBJ2-4; 10 bases align to TRBD1. V lost 5 bases to trimming and J lost 1 base; unmatched junction nucleotides: 5. CDR1 MNHEY and CDR2 SMNVEV come from the germline V gene (reference sequence). The CDR3 is 16 residues long.

This chain joins TRBV6-4 and TRBJ2-3, with 14 bases lining up with TRBD2. CDR1 is MRHNA and CDR2 is SNTAGT in the germline V gene. The CDR3 length is 19 residues. With V trimmed by 4 bases and J by 0 bases, 9 bases remained unmatched. CDR3 amino acids: CASSVDRTSGGTSTDTQYF. The CDR3 bases are TGTGCCAGCAGTGTCGATCGGACTAGCGGGGGGACTAGCACAGATACGCAGTATTTT.

V and J are TRBV10-2 and TRBJ1-4; 7 bases agree with TRBD1. Per germline, CDR1 WSHSY and CDR2 SAAADI. V dropped 5 bases and J dropped 10; count of bases not matched to a gene: 4. The CDR3 runs to 12 residues. Written as DNA, the CDR3 is TGCGCCAGCAGTTTGACAGGGCGAAAACTGTTTTTT. Protein product: CASSLTGRKLFF.

The rearrangement uses TRBV5-1 and TRBJ2-2; TRBD1 matches at 8 bases. Germline CDR1 SGHRS, CDR2 YFSETQ. Trimming at V came to 0 bases and at J to 5 bases, leaving 3 bases not matched to a gene. The CDR3 covers 15 residues. The DNA for the CDR3 is TGCGCCAGCAGCTTGGGACAGGGGATTACCGGGGAGCTGTTTTTT. Its protein product is CASSLGQGITGELFF.